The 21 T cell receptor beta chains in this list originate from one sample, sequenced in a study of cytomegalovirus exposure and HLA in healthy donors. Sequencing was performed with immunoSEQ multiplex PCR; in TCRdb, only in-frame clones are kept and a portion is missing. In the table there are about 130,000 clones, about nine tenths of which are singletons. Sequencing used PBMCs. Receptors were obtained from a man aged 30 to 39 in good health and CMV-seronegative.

The CDR3 spells CASSLDTPGPYEQYF. The CDR3, as DNA: TGCGCCAGCAGCTTGGATACCCCAGGGCCCTACGAGCAGTACTTC. V and J are TRBV5-1 and TRBJ2-7, with D possibly matching TRBD1 (5 bases). The CDR3 has 15 amino acids. V dropped 0 bases and J dropped 2 bases, with 12 bases sitting between them. CDR1 is SGHRS, CDR2 YFSETQ, per germline.

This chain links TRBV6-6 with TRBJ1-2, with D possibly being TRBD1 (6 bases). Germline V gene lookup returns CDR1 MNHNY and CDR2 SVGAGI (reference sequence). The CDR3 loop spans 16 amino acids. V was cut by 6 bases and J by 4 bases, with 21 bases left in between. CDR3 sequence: CASSLNARGWGYGYTF. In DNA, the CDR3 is TGTGCCAGCAGCTTGAACGCCAGGGGTTGGGGCTATGGCTACACCTTC.

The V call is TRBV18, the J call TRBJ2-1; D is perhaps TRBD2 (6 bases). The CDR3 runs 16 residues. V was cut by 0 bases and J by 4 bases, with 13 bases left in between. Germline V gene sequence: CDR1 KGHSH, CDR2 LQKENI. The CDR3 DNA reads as TGTGCCAGCTCACCACCGCGCGGGGCCGGGTACAATGAGCAGTTCTTC. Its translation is CASSPPRGAGYNEQFF.

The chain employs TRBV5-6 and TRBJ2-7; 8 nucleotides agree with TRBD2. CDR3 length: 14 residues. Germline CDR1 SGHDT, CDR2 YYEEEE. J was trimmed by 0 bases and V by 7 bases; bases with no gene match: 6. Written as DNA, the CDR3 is TGTGCCAGCGCCATTAGCGGGATCTCCTACGAGCAGTACTTC. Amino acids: CASAISGISYEQYF.

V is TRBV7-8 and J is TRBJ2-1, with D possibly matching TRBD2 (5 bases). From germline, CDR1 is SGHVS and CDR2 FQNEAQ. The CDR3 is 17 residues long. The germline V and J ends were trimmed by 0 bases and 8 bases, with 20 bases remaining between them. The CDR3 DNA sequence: TGTGCCAGCAGCTTAGCGTACGGCATGGGAGTCTTATATGAGCAGTTCTTC. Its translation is CASSLAYGMGVLYEQFF.

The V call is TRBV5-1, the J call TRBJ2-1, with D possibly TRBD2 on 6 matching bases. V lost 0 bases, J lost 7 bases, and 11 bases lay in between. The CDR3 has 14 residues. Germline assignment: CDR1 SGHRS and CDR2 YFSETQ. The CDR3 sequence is CASSLGAGRNEQFF. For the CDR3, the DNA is TGCGCCAGCAGCTTGGGGGCAGGGAGGAATGAGCAGTTCTTC.

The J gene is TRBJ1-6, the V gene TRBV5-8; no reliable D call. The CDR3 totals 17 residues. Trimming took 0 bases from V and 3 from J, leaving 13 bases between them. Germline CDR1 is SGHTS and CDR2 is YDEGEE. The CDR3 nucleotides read TGTGCCAGCAGCTTGGATCTGGAGGATAACTATAATTCACCCCTCCACTTT. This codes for CASSLDLEDNYNSPLHF.

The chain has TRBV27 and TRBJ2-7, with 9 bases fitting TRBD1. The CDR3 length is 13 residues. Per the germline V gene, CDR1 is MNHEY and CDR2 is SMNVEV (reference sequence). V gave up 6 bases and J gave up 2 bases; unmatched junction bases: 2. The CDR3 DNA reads TGTGCCAGCAGGAGACAGGGGGCCTACGAGCAGTACTTC. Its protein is CASRRQGAYEQYF.

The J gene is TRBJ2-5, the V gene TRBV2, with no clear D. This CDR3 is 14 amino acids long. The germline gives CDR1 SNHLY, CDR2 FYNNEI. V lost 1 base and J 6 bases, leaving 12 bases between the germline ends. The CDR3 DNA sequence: TGTGCCAGCAGTGAAGACGAGGCCAAACAGACCCAGTACTTC. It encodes CASSEDEAKQTQYF.

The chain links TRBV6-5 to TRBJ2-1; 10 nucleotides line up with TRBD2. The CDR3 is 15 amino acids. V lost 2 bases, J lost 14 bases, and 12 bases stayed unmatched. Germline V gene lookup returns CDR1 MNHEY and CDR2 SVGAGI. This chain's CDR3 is CASSYPRIERGGEFF. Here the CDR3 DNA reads TGTGCCAGCAGTTACCCGCGAATTGAGCGGGGGGGTGAGTTCTTC.

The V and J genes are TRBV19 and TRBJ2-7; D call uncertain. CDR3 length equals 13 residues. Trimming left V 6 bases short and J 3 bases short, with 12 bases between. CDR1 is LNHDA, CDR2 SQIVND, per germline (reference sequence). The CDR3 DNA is TGTGCCAGTAGCAACCACTTGAGCTACGAGCAGTACTTC. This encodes CASSNHLSYEQYF.

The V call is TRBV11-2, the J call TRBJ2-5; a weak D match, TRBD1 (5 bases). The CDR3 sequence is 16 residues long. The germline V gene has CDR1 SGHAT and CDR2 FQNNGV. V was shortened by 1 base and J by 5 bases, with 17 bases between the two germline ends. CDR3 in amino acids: CASSLVGVAPLETQYF. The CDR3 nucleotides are TGTGCCAGCAGCTTAGTAGGGGTCGCGCCTCTGGAGACCCAGTACTTC.

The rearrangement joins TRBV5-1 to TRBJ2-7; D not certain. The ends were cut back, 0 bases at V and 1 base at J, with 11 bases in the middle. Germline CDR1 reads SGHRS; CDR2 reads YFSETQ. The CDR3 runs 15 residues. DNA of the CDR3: TGCGCCAGCAGCTTGGCCAATCCAGGATCCTACGAGCAGTACTTC. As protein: CASSLANPGSYEQYF.

CDR3 amino acids: CATARGADTQYF. The CDR3 coding sequence is TGTGCCACCGCCCGCGGCGCAGATACGCAGTATTTT. V is TRBV27 and J is TRBJ2-3; D gene uncertain. V lost 10 bases and J lost 4, with 12 bases in between. The CDR3 contains 12 residues. Germline lookup yields CDR1 MNHEY and CDR2 SMNVEV (reference sequence).

CDR3 coding DNA: TGTGCCAGCAGTTACTCGAGAGCGGGGGGCGGGAATGAGCAGTTCTTC. Translation: CASSYSRAGGGNEQFF. J is TRBJ2-1 and V is TRBV6-6, with TRBD2 matching over 9 bases. The CDR3 is 16 amino acids. Unmatched junction bases numbered 7, after V lost 0 bases and J lost 7 bases. Germline CDR1 reads MNHNY; CDR2 reads SVGAGI (reference sequence).

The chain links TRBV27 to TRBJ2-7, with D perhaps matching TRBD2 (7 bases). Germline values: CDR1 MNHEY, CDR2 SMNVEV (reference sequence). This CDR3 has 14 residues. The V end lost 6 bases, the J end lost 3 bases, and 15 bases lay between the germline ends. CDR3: CASSVRGAGYEQYF. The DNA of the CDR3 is TGTGCCAGCAGCGTACGGGGGGCCGGCTACGAGCAGTACTTC.

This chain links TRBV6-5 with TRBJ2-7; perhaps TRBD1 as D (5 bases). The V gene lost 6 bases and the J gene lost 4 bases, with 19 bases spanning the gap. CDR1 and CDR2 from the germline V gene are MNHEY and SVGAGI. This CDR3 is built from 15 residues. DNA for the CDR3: TGTGCCAGCAGGGGGCAGGGCCGAGGTGAATACGAGCAGTACTTC. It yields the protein CASRGQGRGEYEQYF.

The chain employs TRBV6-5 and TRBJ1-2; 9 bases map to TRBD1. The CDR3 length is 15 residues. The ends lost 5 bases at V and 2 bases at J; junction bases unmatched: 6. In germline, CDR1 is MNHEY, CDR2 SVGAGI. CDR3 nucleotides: TGTGCCAGCAGTGCGGACAGGGGCCCAAACTATGGCTACACCTTC. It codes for CASSADRGPNYGYTF.

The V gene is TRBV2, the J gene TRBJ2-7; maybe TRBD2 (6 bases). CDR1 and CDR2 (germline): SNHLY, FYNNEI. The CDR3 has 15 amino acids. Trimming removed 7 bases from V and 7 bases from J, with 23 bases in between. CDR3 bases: TGTGCCAGCAACCTACGGGACTTAGGTACGGAGGAGCAGTACTTC. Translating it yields CASNLRDLGTEEQYF.

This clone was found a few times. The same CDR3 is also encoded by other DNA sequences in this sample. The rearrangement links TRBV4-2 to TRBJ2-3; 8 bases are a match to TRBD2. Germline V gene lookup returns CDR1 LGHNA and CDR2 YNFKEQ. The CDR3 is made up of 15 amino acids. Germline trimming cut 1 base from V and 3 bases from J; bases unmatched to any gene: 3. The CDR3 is CASSQAGGPTDTQYF. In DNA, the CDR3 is TGTGCCAGCAGCCAAGCGGGGGGGCCGACAGATACGCAGTATTTT.

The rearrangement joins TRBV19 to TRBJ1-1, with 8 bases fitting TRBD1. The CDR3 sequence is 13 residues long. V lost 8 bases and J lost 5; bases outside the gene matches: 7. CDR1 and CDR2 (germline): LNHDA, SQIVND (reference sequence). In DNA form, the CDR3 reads TGTGCCAGTGAGACAGGGGAGGGAACTGAAGCTTTCTTT. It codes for CASETGEGTEAFF.